This T cell receptor beta chain comes out of a study of graft-versus-host responses after intestinal transplantation. Whole-study results and caveats: Some GvH clones appeared in ileal mucosa or blood before recipient bone marrow.

Assay used: immunoSEQ multiplex PCR; TCRdb lists only in-frame clones, some missing. Found here are 30,000 to 40,000 clones, roughly 94% of them singletons; the top ten hold 0.2% to 0.25%. Notes on this clone: The antigen remains undetermined.

Per the germline V gene, CDR1 is SEHNR and CDR2 is FQNEAQ (reference sequence). CDR3 length equals 14 residues. V was pared by 2 bases and J by 5 bases, with 13 bases between. The chain is built from TRBV7-9 and TRBJ2-7, with a tentative D call TRBD2 (5 bases). The specimen was unstimulated CD4+ T cells sorted from spleen or lymph node cells, collected before transplant. The clonotype comes from a human donor who was the organ donor for an intestinal transplant. The CDR3, as DNA: TGTGCCAGCAGCTTACGAGGTAGCGACAACGAGCAGTACTTC. It encodes CASSLRGSDNEQYF. Full variable domain (missing parts from reference TRBV7-9 and TRBJ2-7): DTGVSQNPRHKITKRGQNVTFRCDPISEHNRLYWYRQTLGQGPEFLTYFQNEAQLEKSRLLSDRFSAERPKGSFSTLEIQRTEQGDSAMYLCASSLRGSDNEQYFGPGTRLTVT.